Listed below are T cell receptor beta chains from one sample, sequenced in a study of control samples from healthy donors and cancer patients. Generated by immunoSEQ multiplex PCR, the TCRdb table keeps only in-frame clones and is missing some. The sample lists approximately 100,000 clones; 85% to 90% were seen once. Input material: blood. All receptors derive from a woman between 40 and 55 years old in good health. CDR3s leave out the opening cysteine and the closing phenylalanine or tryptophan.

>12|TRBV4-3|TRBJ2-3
ASSQVRGVGTQY
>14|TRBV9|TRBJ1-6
ASSDPGTGTNSPLH
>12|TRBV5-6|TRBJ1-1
ASSLNGLNTEAF
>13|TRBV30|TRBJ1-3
AWSVLWGSGNTIY
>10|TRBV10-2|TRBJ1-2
ASREGDYGYT
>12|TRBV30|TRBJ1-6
AWSVYSGNSPLH
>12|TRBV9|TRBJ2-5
ASSVDPGGETQY
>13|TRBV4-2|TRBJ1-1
ASSQEDRGVSEAF
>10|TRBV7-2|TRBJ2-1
ASSLMESEQF
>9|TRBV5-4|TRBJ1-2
ASGRDYGYT
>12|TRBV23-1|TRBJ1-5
ASSQGYRDQPQH
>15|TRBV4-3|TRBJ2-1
ASSQEFGSGGAVEQF
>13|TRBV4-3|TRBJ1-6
ASSQEGFTNSPLH
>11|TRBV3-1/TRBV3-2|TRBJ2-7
ASSQERGHEQY
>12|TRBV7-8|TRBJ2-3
ASSPVGGTDTQY
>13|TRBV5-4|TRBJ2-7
ASSFRGDGLYEQY
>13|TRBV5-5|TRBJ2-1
ASSRTFVGYNEQF
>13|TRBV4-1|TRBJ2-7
ASSQVGAGGLEQY
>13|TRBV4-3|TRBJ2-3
ASSQENVGGDTQY
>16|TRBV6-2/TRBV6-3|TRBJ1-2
ASSFLGGHFTRGYGYT
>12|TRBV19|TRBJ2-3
ASSPLAGGNTQY
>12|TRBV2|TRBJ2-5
ASKVAENQETQY
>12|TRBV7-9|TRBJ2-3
ASSLAGGGDTQY
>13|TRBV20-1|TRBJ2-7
SATEGGPDPYEQY
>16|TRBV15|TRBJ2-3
ATSRVAGTGISTDTQY
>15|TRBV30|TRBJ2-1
AWTSIRGLLSYNEQF
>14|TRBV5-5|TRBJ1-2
ASSLSPRQGYYGYT
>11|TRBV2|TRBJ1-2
ASEDRGQSGYT
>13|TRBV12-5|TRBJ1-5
ASGLGQNSNQPQH
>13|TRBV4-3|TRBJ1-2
ASSPTGPVDYGYT
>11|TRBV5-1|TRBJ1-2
ASSPEGYYGYT
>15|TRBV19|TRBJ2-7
AIPNPHRTSSSYEQY
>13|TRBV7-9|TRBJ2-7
ASSSTGSGQYEQY
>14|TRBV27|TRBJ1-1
ASSLRGIGMNTEAF
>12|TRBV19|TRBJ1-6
ASSIVAADSPLH
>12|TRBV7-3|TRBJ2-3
ASSRIRRADTQY
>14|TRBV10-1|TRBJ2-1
ASSDPGVSSYNEQF
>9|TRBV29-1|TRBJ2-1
SVGRGNEQF
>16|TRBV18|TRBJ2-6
ASSPTLAVVSGANVLT
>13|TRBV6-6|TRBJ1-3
ASSRGQLSGNTIY
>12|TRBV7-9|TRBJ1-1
AIRDMTGDTEAF
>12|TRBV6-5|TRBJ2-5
ASSPRDRHETQY
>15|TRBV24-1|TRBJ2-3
ATSPVGTGTSTDTQY
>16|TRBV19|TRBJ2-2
ASSIREGSAPNTGELF
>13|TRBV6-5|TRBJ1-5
ASSYSRAGGQPQH
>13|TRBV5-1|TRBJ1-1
ASSLAGGGYTEAF
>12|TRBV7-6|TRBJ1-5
ASSPGIGNQPQH
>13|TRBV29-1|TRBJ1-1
SVQGTGRSNTEAF
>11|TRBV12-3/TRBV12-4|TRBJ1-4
ASSLSGGEKLF
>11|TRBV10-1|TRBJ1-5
ASPGQSNQPQH
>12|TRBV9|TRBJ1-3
ASSVEGERNTIY
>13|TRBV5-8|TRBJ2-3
ASSVRGVRTDTQY
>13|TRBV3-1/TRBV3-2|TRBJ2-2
ASSQEASYTGELF
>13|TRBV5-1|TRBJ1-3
ASSLDVSSGNTIY
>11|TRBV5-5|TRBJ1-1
ASSLSSDTEAF